These 6 T cell receptor beta chains were all obtained from the same sample, sequenced in a study of Tregs in tolerant kidney transplant recipients (dated by TCRdb to about 2019). The library was built by means of the immunoSEQ multiplex PCR assay. The table comes from immuneACCESS by way of TCRdb, which keeps in-frame sequences with V and J called. Part of the clones is missing from these tables; in studies checked, under half for an unresolved V gene and the rest for unknown reasons. In all, the sample holds roughly 120,000 clones, and about 91% of those were seen once. Clones ranked in the top ten supply more than 0.5% of the sample. Sequenced sample: CD4+ T cells from blood. Receptors originate from a human donor in good health.

In its sample, this clone was seen once. The rearrangement uses TRBV5-8 and TRBJ2-7; D is possibly TRBD1 (6 bases). Trimming left V 1 base short and J 0 bases short, with 17 bases between. Per germline, CDR1 SGHTS and CDR2 YDEGEE. This CDR3 has 17 amino acids. CDR3 coding DNA: TGTGCCAGCAGCTTGTTTGTGGGACAACTAAGCTCCTACGAGCAGTACTTC. Translation: CASSLFVGQLSSYEQYF.

This sequence joins TRBV30 and TRBJ2-7; 12 bases are a match to TRBD1. Germline trimming cut 0 bases from V and 7 bases from J; bases unmatched to any gene: 7. The CDR3 has 15 amino acids. The germline CDR1 and CDR2 sequences are GTSNPN and SVGIG (reference sequence). The CDR3, as DNA: TGTGCCTGGAGTGTACCGGGACAGGGGGCTGGAGAGCAGTACTTC. Translated: CAWSVPGQGAGEQYF. The full variable domain, with the rest looked up from reference TRBV30 and TRBJ2-7, is SQTIHQWPATLVQPVGSPLSLECTVEGTSNPNLYWYRQAAGRGLQLLFYSVGIGQISSEVPQNLSASRPQDRQFILSSKKLLLSDSGFYLCAWSVPGQGAGEQYFGPGTRLTVT.

V gene TRBV5-1 combines with J gene TRBJ2-7, with TRBD1 identical over 11 bases. V was pared by 3 bases and J by 4 bases, with 3 bases of the junction left unmatched. The CDR3 runs 14 residues. Germline-derived CDR1 and CDR2 are SGHRS and YFSETQ. Written as DNA, the CDR3 is TGCGCCAGCAGCTATGGACAGGGGGCTTACGAGCAGTACTTC. Translated: CASSYGQGAYEQYF.

V usage is TRBV18 and J usage is TRBJ2-5; 7 nucleotides line up with TRBD1. Germline CDR1 KGHSH, CDR2 LQKENI. Trimming cost V 6 bases and J 5 bases; bases outside gene matches: 18. The CDR3 totals 17 residues. The CDR3 is CASSLRLRTGQKETQYF. The CDR3 bases are TGTGCCAGCTCCCTCAGACTTAGGACAGGACAGAAGGAGACCCAGTACTTC.

The chain employs TRBV2 and TRBJ1-1; D is uncertain. V shed 7 bases and J shed 1 base, with 13 bases lying between them. From germline, CDR1 is SNHLY and CDR2 FYNNEI. The CDR3 covers 14 residues. CDR3 loop: CASTSIAWNTEAFF. The DNA for the CDR3 is TGTGCCAGCACTAGTATTGCGTGGAACACTGAAGCTTTCTTT.

The V gene is TRBV19, the J gene TRBJ1-4, with 7 bases matching TRBD1. From germline, CDR1 is LNHDA and CDR2 SQIVND (reference sequence). The CDR3 covers 15 residues. V lost 6 bases to trimming and J lost 0 bases; unmatched junction nucleotides: 4. CDR3 loop: CASSRDRATNEKLFF. The CDR3 DNA sequence: TGTGCCAGTAGCCGGGACAGAGCAACTAATGAAAAACTGTTTTTT. Combining the CDR3 with reference TRBV19 and TRBJ1-4 gives the whole variable domain DGGITQSPKYLFRKEGQNVTLSCEQNLNHDAMYWYRQDPGQGLRLIYYSQIVNDFQKGDIAEGYSVSREKKESFPLTVTSAQKNPTAFYLCASSRDRATNEKLFFGSGTQLSVL.